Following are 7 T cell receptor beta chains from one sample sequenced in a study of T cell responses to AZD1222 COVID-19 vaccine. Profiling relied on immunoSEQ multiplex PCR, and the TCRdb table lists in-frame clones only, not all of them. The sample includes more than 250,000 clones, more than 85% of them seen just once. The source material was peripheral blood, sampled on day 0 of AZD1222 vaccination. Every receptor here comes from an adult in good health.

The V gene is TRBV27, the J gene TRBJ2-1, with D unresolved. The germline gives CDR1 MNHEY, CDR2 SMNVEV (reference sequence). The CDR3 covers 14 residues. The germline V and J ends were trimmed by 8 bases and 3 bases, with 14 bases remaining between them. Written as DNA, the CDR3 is TGTGCCAGCGCCGTGGGGTTCCGCTACAATGAGCAGTTCTTC. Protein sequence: CASAVGFRYNEQFF.

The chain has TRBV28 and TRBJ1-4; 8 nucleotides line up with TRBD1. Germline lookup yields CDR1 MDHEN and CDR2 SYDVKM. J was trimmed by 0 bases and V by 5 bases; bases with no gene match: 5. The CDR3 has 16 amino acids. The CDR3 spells CASSQPRGPTNEKLFF. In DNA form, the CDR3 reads TGTGCCAGCAGTCAACCCAGGGGGCCAACTAATGAAAAACTGTTTTTT.

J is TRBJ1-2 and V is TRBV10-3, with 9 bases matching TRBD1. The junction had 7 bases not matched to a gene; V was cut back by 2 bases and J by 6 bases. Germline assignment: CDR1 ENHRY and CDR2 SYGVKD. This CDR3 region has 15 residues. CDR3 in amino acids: CAISEPQGTGHGYTF. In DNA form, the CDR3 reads TGTGCCATCAGTGAGCCTCAAGGGACAGGGCATGGCTACACCTTC.

The CDR3 DNA sequence: TGTGCCAGCAGTTTTCCCTGGGACGAGCAGTACTTC. Protein sequence: CASSFPWDEQYF. The rearrangement joins TRBV28 to TRBJ2-7; D not resolved. Trimming pared 3 bases from V and 5 bases from J, leaving 8 bases between. Germline-derived CDR1 and CDR2 are MDHEN and SYDVKM. The CDR3 is 12 residues long.

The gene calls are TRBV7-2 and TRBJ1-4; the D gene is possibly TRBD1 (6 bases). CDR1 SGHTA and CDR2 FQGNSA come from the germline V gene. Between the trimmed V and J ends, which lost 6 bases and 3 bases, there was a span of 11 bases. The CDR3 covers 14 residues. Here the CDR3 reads CASSSQGSNEKLFF. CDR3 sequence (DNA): TGTGCCAGCAGTTCTCAGGGGTCTAATGAAAAACTGTTTTTT.

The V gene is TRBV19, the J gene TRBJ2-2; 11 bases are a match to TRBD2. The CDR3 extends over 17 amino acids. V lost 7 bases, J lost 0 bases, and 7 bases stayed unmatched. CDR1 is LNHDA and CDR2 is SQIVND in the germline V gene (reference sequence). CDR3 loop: CASTVTSGATNTGELFF. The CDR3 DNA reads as TGTGCCAGTACCGTGACTAGCGGGGCTACGAACACCGGGGAGCTGTTTTTT.

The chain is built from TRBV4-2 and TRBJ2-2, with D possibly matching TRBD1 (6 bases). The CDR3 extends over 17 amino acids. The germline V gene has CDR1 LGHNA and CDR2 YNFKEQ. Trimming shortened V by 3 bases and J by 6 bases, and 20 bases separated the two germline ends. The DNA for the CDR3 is TGTGCCAGCAGCCAGGCCCTACAGGGAACTGGGGCCGGGGAGCTGTTTTTT. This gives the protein CASSQALQGTGAGELFF.